These T cell receptor beta chains were read from a single sample in a study of T cells in Graves' hyperthyroidism and ophthalmopathy. TCRdb called the multiplex PCR reads again in MiXCR, with one record for every CDR3 protein. Altogether about 700,000 distinct CDR3 sequences are present, over 40% being singletons, with the ten largest covering less than 9.5%. Sequenced: peripheral blood or thyroid tissue (not recorded which). These receptors originate from an adult man with Graves' disease, either hyperthyroidism or ophthalmopathy (not recorded which). Both conserved end residues are trimmed from each CDR3. D genes are given only for firm matches. The size of a clone is reported for some rows only, either as once, few or many, or as a class for expanded clones.

abundance: -
d_gene: TRBD1
v_gene: TRBV20-1
j_gene: TRBJ1-1
CDR3aa: SARRPGQINTEAF

abundance: -
d_gene: -
v_gene: TRBV5-1
j_gene: TRBJ1-5
CDR3aa: ASSLASGNGQPQH

abundance: many
d_gene: TRBD1
v_gene: TRBV24-1
j_gene: TRBJ1-5
CDR3aa: ATSESDRGLSNQPQH

abundance: -
d_gene: -
v_gene: TRBV10-3
j_gene: TRBJ2-2
CDR3aa: AISPRLWSGELF

abundance: -
d_gene: -
v_gene: TRBV29-1
j_gene: TRBJ1-3
CDR3aa: SVEGSGDTIY

abundance: -
d_gene: -
v_gene: TRBV7-2
j_gene: TRBJ2-7
CDR3aa: ASSFMTGAYEQY

abundance: few
d_gene: -
v_gene: TRBV7-8
j_gene: TRBJ2-7
CDR3aa: ASSPSKIYEQY

abundance: -
d_gene: TRBD2
v_gene: TRBV7-8
j_gene: TRBJ2-2
CDR3aa: ASSPATGGAGELF

abundance: -
d_gene: TRBD1
v_gene: TRBV7-6
j_gene: TRBJ1-2
CDR3aa: ASSFRDRGADGYT

abundance: many
d_gene: -
v_gene: TRBV2
j_gene: TRBJ1-5
CDR3aa: ASSEGVIQPQH

abundance: few
d_gene: -
v_gene: TRBV20-1
j_gene: TRBJ1-3
CDR3aa: SARPFGGPANTIY

abundance: few
d_gene: -
v_gene: TRBV7-2
j_gene: TRBJ1-6
CDR3aa: ASSWYRVTSYNSPLH

abundance: many
d_gene: -
v_gene: TRBV7-9
j_gene: TRBJ1-2
CDR3aa: ASSLAEGLRNYGYT

abundance: -
d_gene: -
v_gene: TRBV7-9
j_gene: TRBJ1-5
CDR3aa: ASSGRTDSNQPQH

abundance: once
d_gene: -
v_gene: TRBV7-9
j_gene: TRBJ2-6
CDR3aa: ASSPDLSGANVLT

abundance: -
d_gene: -
v_gene: TRBV2
j_gene: TRBJ1-2
CDR3aa: ASSLFRAGEDGYT

abundance: -
d_gene: -
v_gene: TRBV29-1
j_gene: TRBJ2-6
CDR3aa: SARQGANVLT

abundance: -
d_gene: TRBD1
v_gene: TRBV6-5
j_gene: TRBJ1-2
CDR3aa: ASGGQVDNYGYT

abundance: once
d_gene: -
v_gene: TRBV20-1
j_gene: TRBJ1-2
CDR3aa: SASGLDNYGYT

abundance: few
d_gene: -
v_gene: TRBV25-1
j_gene: TRBJ2-7
CDR3aa: ASSLPGIYEQY

abundance: -
d_gene: -
v_gene: TRBV5-1
j_gene: TRBJ1-1
CDR3aa: ASSVEARVNTEAF

abundance: few
d_gene: -
v_gene: TRBV12-5
j_gene: TRBJ1-1
CDR3aa: ASGLENTEAF

abundance: -
d_gene: -
v_gene: TRBV29-1
j_gene: TRBJ1-1
CDR3aa: RQTNTEAF

abundance: few
d_gene: TRBD1
v_gene: TRBV9
j_gene: TRBJ2-7
CDR3aa: ASSAWTGGSYEQY

abundance: many
d_gene: -
v_gene: TRBV7-9
j_gene: TRBJ1-4
CDR3aa: ASSPSQGANEKLF

abundance: few
d_gene: TRBD1
v_gene: TRBV25-1
j_gene: TRBJ2-5
CDR3aa: ASSEGTGQETQY

abundance: many
d_gene: -
v_gene: TRBV7-6
j_gene: TRBJ2-5
CDR3aa: ASSPYQLDETQY

abundance: -
d_gene: -
v_gene: TRBV7-6
j_gene: TRBJ1-5
CDR3aa: ASSARVQGDQPQH

abundance: many
d_gene: TRBD1
v_gene: TRBV7-9
j_gene: TRBJ2-7
CDR3aa: ASSLPGQQYEQY

abundance: -
d_gene: TRBD1
v_gene: TRBV29-1
j_gene: TRBJ1-3
CDR3aa: SVGVAGGGNTIY

abundance: many
d_gene: -
v_gene: TRBV10-3
j_gene: TRBJ1-2
CDR3aa: AISDEGGGRGYGYT

abundance: -
d_gene: -
v_gene: TRBV2
j_gene: TRBJ2-7
CDR3aa: AGSQRQVTFYEQY

abundance: -
d_gene: -
v_gene: TRBV6-5
j_gene: TRBJ2-2
CDR3aa: ASRVGGELF

abundance: -
d_gene: -
v_gene: TRBV27
j_gene: TRBJ1-2
CDR3aa: ASRPMGDPTGYT

abundance: -
d_gene: -
v_gene: TRBV2
j_gene: TRBJ1-5
CDR3aa: ASSVSTGGNQPQH

abundance: -
d_gene: -
v_gene: TRBV20-1
j_gene: TRBJ2-2
CDR3aa: SAGPGSGVANTGELF

abundance: many
d_gene: TRBD2
v_gene: TRBV14
j_gene: TRBJ2-5
CDR3aa: ASSQGRTSGMETQY

abundance: -
d_gene: TRBD1
v_gene: TRBV10-3
j_gene: TRBJ2-7
CDR3aa: ATTTGQGDSYEQY

abundance: few
d_gene: -
v_gene: TRBV6-1
j_gene: TRBJ1-5
CDR3aa: ASRQPNQPQH

abundance: -
d_gene: -
v_gene: TRBV29-1
j_gene: TRBJ1-1
CDR3aa: SVKGETEAF

abundance: -
d_gene: -
v_gene: TRBV7-8
j_gene: TRBJ1-1
CDR3aa: ASSHQGPEGTEAF

abundance: -
d_gene: TRBD1
v_gene: TRBV13
j_gene: TRBJ1-4
CDR3aa: ASSWDRVRATNEKLF

abundance: -
d_gene: -
v_gene: TRBV7-8
j_gene: TRBJ1-5
CDR3aa: ASSSREGGNQPQH

abundance: few
d_gene: -
v_gene: TRBV19
j_gene: TRBJ1-6
CDR3aa: ASRDFAMGLNSPLH

abundance: few
d_gene: -
v_gene: TRBV9
j_gene: TRBJ1-6
CDR3aa: ASSAGPVFNSPLH

abundance: -
d_gene: -
v_gene: TRBV5-1
j_gene: -
CDR3aa: ASSLNRDIPYEQY

abundance: -
d_gene: TRBD1
v_gene: TRBV20-1
j_gene: TRBJ1-5
CDR3aa: SAGDREESQPQH

abundance: few
d_gene: TRBD2
v_gene: TRBV7-2
j_gene: TRBJ2-5
CDR3aa: ASSPRTAAGGHGGTQY

abundance: -
d_gene: -
v_gene: TRBV29-1
j_gene: TRBJ1-1
CDR3aa: SSDRYTEAF

abundance: -
d_gene: TRBD1
v_gene: TRBV2
j_gene: TRBJ1-6
CDR3aa: ASSEGGTALH

abundance: -
d_gene: -
v_gene: TRBV5-1
j_gene: TRBJ2-5
CDR3aa: ASGPRDGWETQY

abundance: -
d_gene: -
v_gene: TRBV6-4
j_gene: TRBJ2-7
CDR3aa: ASSYILTGLYEQY

abundance: many
d_gene: -
v_gene: TRBV20-1
j_gene: TRBJ2-5
CDR3aa: SARRGQETQY

abundance: few
d_gene: TRBD1
v_gene: TRBV12-3/TRBV12-4
j_gene: TRBJ1-1
CDR3aa: ASSPGQVNTEAF

abundance: few
d_gene: -
v_gene: TRBV19
j_gene: TRBJ1-4
CDR3aa: ASSSLGLVGEKLF

abundance: few
d_gene: -
v_gene: TRBV2
j_gene: TRBJ1-6
CDR3aa: ASSYSRGTNSPLH